The 16 T cell receptor beta chains below all came from one sample that was sequenced in a study of graft-versus-host responses after intestinal transplantation. The method was immunoSEQ multiplex PCR; TCRdb's version includes in-frame clones alone and lacks a portion of them. The repertoire has 25,000 or so clones, roughly nine tenths of them found once; the top ten carry around 2%. Sequenced here: PBMCs, sampled approximately 38 days after intestinal transplant. The source of these receptors is a human patient who received an intestinal transplant, so some T cells may come from the graft donor.

There are a few counts of this clone. This chain links TRBV2 with TRBJ1-2; D might be TRBD1 (5 bases). The CDR3 runs 13 residues. Deletions cut 2 bases from V and 7 bases from J, with 11 bases between. Germline CDR1 reads SNHLY; CDR2 reads FYNNEI. The CDR3 reads CASSERGASGYTF. The CDR3 nucleotides read TGTGCCAGCAGTGAACGGGGCGCCTCTGGCTACACCTTC.

The J gene is TRBJ2-7, the V gene TRBV7-6, with D unclear. Trimming pared 5 bases from V and 1 base from J, leaving 12 bases between. The CDR3 contains 14 residues. CDR1 and CDR2 from the germline V gene are SGHVS and FNYEAQ. In DNA, the CDR3 is TGTGCCAGCAGCCGACACAGCCAGTCCTACGAGCAGTACTTC. Its protein product is CASSRHSQSYEQYF.

The gene calls are TRBV15 and TRBJ2-3, with D perhaps TRBD1 or TRBD2 (7 bases each). CDR1 and CDR2 from the germline V gene are LNHNV and YYDKDF (reference sequence). There are 17 residues in the CDR3. Deletions cut 1 base from V and 1 base from J, with 15 bases between. CDR3 coding DNA: TGTGCCACCAGCAGAGGGCGGCAGGGGGGGGGCACAGATACGCAGTATTTT. Translated, it gives CATSRGRQGGGTDTQYF.

This clone turned up a few times. Other nucleotide sequences in the sample specify the same CDR3. The chain has TRBV5-4 and TRBJ2-1, with 8 bases identical to TRBD2. Germline trimming cut 6 bases from V and 7 bases from J; bases unmatched to any gene: 9. Germline V CDR1 and CDR2: SGHNT, YYREEE (reference sequence). This CDR3 spans 14 amino acids. CDR3 nucleotide sequence: TGTGCCAGCAACCTAGCGGGCGGGTCTAATGAGCAGTTCTTC. This translates into CASNLAGGSNEQFF.

The gene calls are TRBV27 and TRBJ2-5; possible D gene TRBD1, 7 bases. The end of the DNA fits TRBJ2-7 better, so the J call may be wrong. The CDR3 has 15 amino acids. The V gene's germline CDR1 is MNHEY and CDR2 SMNVEV (reference sequence). DNA of the CDR3: TGTGCCAGCAGTTTACGCGGGACAGAATCATACGAGCAGTACTTC. It codes for CASSLRGTESYEQYF.

J is TRBJ1-5 and V is TRBV6-5, with a tentative D call TRBD1 (5 bases). Germline V gives CDR1 MNHEY, CDR2 SVGAGI. V shed 5 bases and J shed 4 bases, with 12 bases lying between them. The CDR3 totals 14 residues. The CDR3 reads CASSHGTANQPQHF. The CDR3, as DNA: TGTGCCAGCAGTCACGGGACGGCAAATCAGCCCCAGCATTTT.

The chain carries TRBV28 and TRBJ2-6; 7 nucleotides match TRBD2. The CDR3 is 19 residues long. The germline V gene encodes CDR1 MDHEN and CDR2 SYDVKM. V was clipped by 2 bases and J by 1 base; unmatched bases: 11. This CDR3 is CASSLGTLAGPSGANVLTF. CDR3 DNA sequence: TGTGCCAGCAGTTTAGGGACTTTAGCGGGCCCTTCTGGGGCCAACGTCCTGACTTTC.

This clone came up a few times. This CDR3 reads CASIGWGTSGRAGFF. In nucleotides, the CDR3 is TGTGCCAGCATCGGGTGGGGAACTAGCGGGAGAGCAGGGTTCTTC. The V and J genes are TRBV2 and TRBJ2-1; 11 positions match TRBD2. Germline assignment: CDR1 SNHLY and CDR2 FYNNEI. The CDR3 extends over 15 amino acids. With 7 bases clipped from V and 15 bases from J, the junction kept 17 bases outside the gene matches.

A note on this clone: Mismatch with germline at one junction end may stem from a read error. The chain carries TRBV7-3 and TRBJ2-3, with TRBD2 matching over 7 bases. Germline V lookup: CDR1 SGHTA, CDR2 FQGTGA. The CDR3 is 15 amino acids. The CDR3 protein is CASSPSGSGTDAQYF. For the CDR3, the DNA is TGTGCCAGCAGCCCTAGCGGATCGGGCACAGATGCGCAGTATTTT.

The chain employs TRBV14 and TRBJ1-2; tentative D call: TRBD1 (5 bases). The CDR3 runs 16 residues. The germline gives CDR1 SGHDN, CDR2 FVKESK. The V end was cut by 3 bases, the J end by 1 base, with 15 bases between. The CDR3 bases are TGTGCCAGCAGCCATTTTATCCAGGGTCATAACTATGGCTACACCTTC. Translating it yields CASSHFIQGHNYGYTF.

This chain uses TRBV6-6 with TRBJ2-1, with 10 bases that match TRBD2. The V and J ends lost 6 bases and 2 bases, in that order; junction bases with no gene match: 4. Germline CDR1 is MNHNY and CDR2 is SVGAGI (reference sequence). CDR3 length: 15 amino acids. The CDR3 DNA reads as TGTGCCAGCAGATCTAGCGGGAGAACCTACAATGAGCAGTTCTTC. This gives the protein CASRSSGRTYNEQFF.

The gene calls are TRBV9 and TRBJ2-3; D gene unclear. Per the germline V gene, CDR1 is SGDLS and CDR2 is YYNGEE. V dropped 4 bases and J dropped 3 bases, with 6 bases sitting between them. The CDR3 is 12 residues long. CDR3 coding DNA: TGTGCCAGCAGCCCCCGAACAGATACGCAGTATTTT. Translating it yields CASSPRTDTQYF.

This rearrangement joins TRBV21-1 to TRBJ2-5; TRBD1, the table's D call, was not compared with the DNA. TRBV21-1 represents a pseudogene. CDR3 length: 14 amino acids. Here the CDR3 DNA reads TGTGCCAGCAGCTACTACAGGGGAAGAAAGACCCAGTACTTC. Encoded protein: CASSYYRGRKTQYF.

This clone has a handful of counts. The chain joins TRBV7-3 to TRBJ2-5; 12 bases agree with TRBD2. CDR1 is SGHTA and CDR2 is FQGTGA in the germline V gene. V shed 1 base and J 1 base; nucleotides not matched to a gene: 4. The CDR3 runs to 17 residues. CDR3 region: CASSLRTSGALQETQYF. The CDR3 nucleotides read TGTGCCAGCAGCTTAAGGACTAGCGGGGCCCTCCAAGAGACCCAGTACTTC.

The chain combines TRBV9 with TRBJ2-1; tentatively, D is TRBD1 (7 bases). Germline V gives CDR1 SGDLS, CDR2 YYNGEE. Trimming left V 2 bases short and J 5 bases short, with 14 bases between. The CDR3 contains 15 residues. The CDR3 region is CASSVGGTVNNEQFF. DNA of the CDR3: TGTGCCAGCAGCGTCGGCGGGACAGTTAACAATGAGCAGTTCTTC.

The rearrangement joins TRBV10-3 to TRBJ2-7; 9 nucleotides align to TRBD1. Germline trimming cut 0 bases from V and 4 bases from J; bases unmatched to any gene: 4. Germline V lookup: CDR1 ENHRY, CDR2 SYGVKD. The length of the CDR3 is 15 residues. The CDR3 sequence is CAISESGTGRYEQYF. The CDR3 DNA follows: TGTGCCATCAGTGAGTCTGGGACAGGGAGATACGAGCAGTACTTC.